A single sample gave rise to the 2 T cell receptor beta chains below, sequenced in a study of naive and memory T cell subsets. Broader study findings: A few larger clonotypes appeared in naive repertoires, especially CD8, possibly memory cells re-expressing CD45RA.

Two oligonucleotides, mixed equimolar, formed the beta constant-region primer covering TRBC1 and TRBC2. Nested alpha and beta constant-region primers with the SP2 primer drove four PCR rounds on ligated cDNA. TCRdb analysed the UMI-ligation and nested PCR reads with MiXCR anew, one entry per CDR3 protein. The table includes over 110,000 distinct CDR3 sequences, roughly a fifth detected once. No antigen has been assigned to these receptors. The sequenced material came from naive CD8+ T cells from blood. These receptors all stem from a human donor in good health.

This chain joins TRBV29-1 and TRBJ2-1; D call uncertain. Trimming shortened V by 2 bases and J by 8 bases, and 16 bases separated the two germline ends. The CDR3 spans 14 residues. Germline CDR1 is SQVTM and CDR2 is ANQGSEA. CDR3: CSVEPRVGSHEQFF. The DNA of the CDR3 is TGCAGCGTTGAACCCCGAGTAGGGTCCCATGAGCAGTTCTTC.

The rearrangement links TRBV28 to TRBJ2-7; maybe TRBD2 (6 bases). The CDR3 extends over 16 amino acids. Per germline, CDR1 MDHEN and CDR2 SYDVKM. The germline V and J ends were trimmed by 2 bases and 1 base, with 15 bases remaining between them. The CDR3 DNA sequence: TGTGCCAGCAGTTTAAGCCCCCCGCGGGATTCCTACGAGCAGTACTTC. Translating gives CASSLSPPRDSYEQYF.